Following are 2 T cell receptor beta chains from one sample sequenced in a study of radiation and T cells in renal cell carcinoma (dated by TCRdb to about 2020). Receptors were amplified or captured by the immunoSEQ multiplex PCR assay. The table comes from immuneACCESS by way of TCRdb, which keeps in-frame sequences with V and J called. Part of the clones is missing from these tables; in studies checked, under half for an unresolved V gene and the rest for unknown reasons. Recorded for this sample are tens of thousands of clones; roughly four fifths of them occurred a single time. Jointly, the top ten make up under 7% of the sample. The time point tag for this specimen amounts to: blood 2 weeks post-SBRT. The label giving this sample's treatment or condition can be read as: 15 Gy SBRT to primary tumor, nephrectomy 4 weeks later. The sequencing here drew on blood, taken from a patient whose treatment included radiotherapy and nephrectomy. The receptor source for this set is a man in his 60s with renal cell carcinoma.

This clone was picked up one time. This sequence joins TRBV10-3 and TRBJ1-2, with 11 bases fitting TRBD1. The CDR3 runs to 18 residues. The V and J ends lost 0 bases and 6 bases, in that order; junction bases with no gene match: 12. Germline-derived CDR1 and CDR2 are ENHRY and SYGVKD. The CDR3 region has the DNA TGTGCCATCAGTGAGTCGGACAGGGGGCTCAGGACTTCGGATGGCTACACCTTC. As protein: CAISESDRGLRTSDGYTF.

V gene TRBV29-1 combines with J gene TRBJ2-2, with TRBD1 identical over 8 bases. This CDR3 comprises 15 residues. V trimming: 6 bases; J trimming: 2 bases; junction bases outside the gene matches: 8. Germline-derived CDR1 and CDR2 are SQVTM and ANQGSEA. The CDR3 DNA sequence: TGCAGCGTAATACACAGGGGGACCAACACCGGGGAGCTGTTTTTT. Residues: CSVIHRGTNTGELFF.